This TCR beta chain derives from a study of blood T cell repertoires in COVID-19. Study as a whole: Samples taken during acute and convalescent COVID-19 were collected in the United States, Italy and Spain.

The CDR3 totals 16 residues. This clone was detected only a few times. Clones were read by immunoSEQ multiplex PCR, and TCRdb kept only the in-frame ones, dropping some. The sample has approximately 350,000 clones, roughly nine tenths seen once. The age range of participants was about 18 to 90 years, with residence in fewer than 25 US areas. Cohort 3 recovered donors had two negative PCRs, clearance, or symptom resolution. The TCR originated in a man between 18 and 29 years old who had recovered from COVID-19. Sequencing was carried out using PBMCs or T cells enriched from blood (not recorded which). The chain recombines TRBV21-1 with TRBJ1-6; the table's D call TRBD1 went unverified against the DNA. TRBV21-1 corresponds to a pseudogene. The CDR3 nucleotides are TGTGCCAGCAGCCTGACGGACAGCTCCTATAATTCACCCCTCCACTTT. Translating it yields CASSLTDSSYNSPLHF.